The next 25 T cell receptor beta chains were all read from a single sample in a study of human T cells and chemical hapten exposure. Time point here: patch test 3, about 24 weeks after DPC sensitization. Treatment in this sample: therapeutic diphenylcyclopropenone sensitization with weekly scalp DPC. One entry per CDR3 protein, called by TCRdb with MiXCR from the RACE reads. The sample consists of tens of thousands of distinct CDR3 sequences, approximately 13% of them appearing once. The sequencing used whole blood, collected in connection with sensitization to the hapten diphenylcyclopropenone (DPC). The receptors originated from a woman aged 45-65 years with alopecia areata. Some clones in this sample may be carry-over from other donors' samples.

The rearrangement joins TRBV20-1 to TRBJ2-1; possibly TRBD2 for D (5 bases). The CDR3 is 14 residues long. CDR1 and CDR2 (germline): DFQATT, SNEGSKA (reference sequence). V lost 5 bases, J lost 4 bases, and 15 bases lay in between. CDR3 loop: CSAPGSTPYNEQFF. In nucleotides, the CDR3 is TGCAGTGCTCCGGGATCAACCCCTTACAATGAGCAGTTCTTC.

There are a few counts of this clonotype. The chain couples TRBV10-2 to TRBJ2-1; 10 positions agree with TRBD2. CDR1 and CDR2 from the germline V gene are WSHSY and SAAADI. The CDR3 is 14 residues long. V dropped 7 bases and J dropped 3; count of bases not matched to a gene: 3. In nucleotides, the CDR3 is TGCGCCAGCAAGGGGACTAGCGACTACAATGAGCAGTTCTTC. This codes for CASKGTSDYNEQFF.

This clonotype was observed at least ten times. The rearrangement links TRBV5-1 to TRBJ1-6; D gene ambiguous. The CDR3 runs 14 residues. Between the trimmed V and J ends, which lost 0 bases and 7 bases, there was a span of 8 bases. CDR1 SGHRS and CDR2 YFSETQ come from the germline V gene. The CDR3 loop reads CASSLVGENSPLHF. The CDR3 nucleotides are TGCGCCAGCAGCTTGGTCGGAGAGAATTCACCCCTCCACTTT.

This clonotype was counted many times. The chain joins TRBV24-1 to TRBJ2-1; 7 nucleotides match TRBD2. The V and J ends lost 3 bases and 0 bases, in that order; junction bases with no gene match: 7. The CDR3 runs to 17 residues. Germline V CDR1 and CDR2: KGHDR, SFDVKD. The CDR3 region is CATSDPSGTISYNEQFF. In nucleotides, the CDR3 is TGTGCCACCAGTGATCCTAGCGGAACTATCTCCTACAATGAGCAGTTCTTC.

This clonotype was seen at least ten times. This chain joins TRBV20-1 and TRBJ2-3; TRBD2 matches 9 bases. Germline V gene lookup returns CDR1 DFQATT and CDR2 SNEGSKA (reference sequence). Trimming took 6 bases from V and 4 from J; bases not matched to a gene: 14. The CDR3 loop spans 16 amino acids. CDR3 in amino acids: CSATGAGGARSDTQYF. The DNA for the CDR3 is TGCAGTGCCACCGGAGCGGGAGGTGCCAGGTCAGATACGCAGTATTTT.

This clonotype occurred many times. The chain couples TRBV29-1 to TRBJ2-1, with a weak D call TRBD2 (5 bases). V lost 7 bases and J 7 bases, leaving 14 bases between the germline ends. The CDR3 length is 12 residues. Germline CDR1 reads SQVTM; CDR2 reads ANQGSEA. CDR3 residues: CSAGLERNEQFF. The CDR3 nucleotides read TGCAGCGCAGGACTGGAGAGGAATGAGCAGTTCTTC.

The rearrangement joins TRBV7-2 to TRBJ2-3, with 7 positions matching TRBD2. With V trimmed by 0 bases and J by 4 bases, 1 base remained unmatched. The germline V gene has CDR1 SGHTA and CDR2 FQGNSA. The length of the CDR3 is 14 residues. CDR3 protein: CASSLAAGSDTQYF. CDR3 nucleotide sequence: TGTGCCAGCAGCTTAGCAGCGGGATCAGATACGCAGTATTTT.

Ten or more counts support this clonotype. This chain uses TRBV29-1 with TRBJ2-1, with 7 bases identical to TRBD1. J lost 4 bases, V lost 5 bases, and 17 bases had no gene match. From germline, CDR1 is SQVTM and CDR2 ANQGSEA. The length of the CDR3 is 17 residues. The CDR3 bases are TGCAGCGTTCTGGACAGGAGATCTGGGTCCTGGTACAATGAGCAGTTCTTC. This encodes CSVLDRRSGSWYNEQFF.

This chain joins TRBV12-5 and TRBJ2-1, with D perhaps matching TRBD2 (7 bases). V lost 7 bases and J lost 5, with 24 bases in between. Germline lookup yields CDR1 LGHNT and CDR2 FRNRAP. The CDR3 runs to 17 residues. The CDR3 is CASVDYGGASENNEQFF. For the CDR3, the DNA is TGTGCTAGTGTCGATTATGGGGGGGCTAGCGAGAACAATGAGCAGTTCTTC.

This clonotype was found a few times. The gene calls are TRBV29-1 and TRBJ2-7; D possibly corresponds to TRBD1 (5 bases). This CDR3 contains 12 residues. Germline V lookup: CDR1 SQVTM, CDR2 ANQGSEA. V was trimmed by 4 bases and J by 0 bases, leaving 7 bases between them. The CDR3 loop is CSVAQASYEQYF. The DNA of the CDR3 is TGCAGCGTTGCACAGGCCTCCTACGAGCAGTACTTC.

In this sample, this clonotype turned up many times. This sequence joins TRBV14 and TRBJ2-2, with a possible D match to TRBD1 (5 bases). This CDR3 has 13 residues. The V end was cut by 1 base, the J end by 7 bases, with 7 bases between. CDR1 SGHDN and CDR2 FVKESK come from the germline V gene. The CDR3 DNA sequence: TGTGCCAGCAGCCAAGGGGGCTACGGGGAGCTGTTTTTT. Translating it yields CASSQGGYGELFF. The entire variable domain, with the rest obtained from reference TRBV14 and TRBJ2-2, is as follows: EAGVTQFPSHSVIEKGQTVTLRCDPISGHDNLYWYRRVMGKEIKFLLHFVKESKQDESGMPNNRFLAERTGGTYSTLKVQPAELEDSGVYFCASSQGGYGELFFGEGSRLTVL.

A word on this clonotype: A much larger clone differs from this one at a single base, so this may be a read error. This sequence joins TRBV6-1 and TRBJ2-5; D tentatively reads TRBD1 or TRBD2 (6 bases each). Germline V lookup: CDR1 MNHNS, CDR2 SASEGT. The CDR3 length is 12 residues. Trimming pared 8 bases from V and 4 bases from J, leaving 11 bases between. The CDR3 DNA sequence: TGTGCCAGCCGGGGGCCCCGAGAGACCCAGTACTTC. This sequence encodes CASRGPRETQYF.

This clonotype was detected many times. V and J are TRBV28 and TRBJ2-7; 9 bases are shared with TRBD2. The germline V gene encodes CDR1 MDHEN and CDR2 SYDVKM. Unmatched junction bases numbered 12, after V lost 5 bases and J lost 7 bases. This CDR3 comprises 15 residues. The CDR3 DNA reads TGTGCCAGCAGTCCACCAGCGGGAGGCCCTCCGGAGCAGTACTTC. Translating it yields CASSPPAGGPPEQYF.

In its sample, this clonotype was seen a few times. The rearrangement uses TRBV29-1 and TRBJ2-5, with 11 positions matching TRBD2. Per the germline V gene, CDR1 is SQVTM and CDR2 is ANQGSEA. Trimming at V came to 4 bases and at J to 4 bases, leaving 5 bases not matched to a gene. This CDR3 contains 14 residues. Here the CDR3 reads CSVGGTSGRETQYF. The DNA of the CDR3 is TGCAGCGTTGGTGGGACTAGCGGTCGAGAGACCCAGTACTTC. Full variable domain (rest looked up from reference TRBV29-1 and TRBJ2-5): SAVISQKPSRDICQRGTSLTIQCQVDSQVTMMFWYRQQPGQSLTLIATANQGSEATYESGFVIDKFPISRPNLTFSTLTVSNMSPEDSSIYLCSVGGTSGRETQYFGPGTRLLVL.

This chain joins TRBV30 and TRBJ1-2; D is unclear. V gave up 0 bases and J gave up 4 bases, with 9 bases separating them. Germline V CDR1 and CDR2: GTSNPN, SVGIG (reference sequence). The CDR3 consists of 13 residues. CDR3: CAWSVLVPYGYTF. The DNA for the CDR3 is TGTGCCTGGAGTGTACTAGTTCCCTATGGCTACACCTTC.

J is TRBJ2-2 and V is TRBV6-1, with 7 bases lining up with TRBD2. Germline CDR1 and CDR2: MNHNS and SASEGT. Unmatched junction bases numbered 9, after V lost 1 base and J lost 1 base. The CDR3 contains 18 residues. CDR3 region: CASSEEVWGGGNTGELFF. CDR3 in DNA: TGTGCCAGCAGTGAAGAAGTATGGGGGGGAGGGAACACCGGGGAGCTGTTTTTT.

This clonotype was recorded many times. The DNA of the CDR3 is TGTGCCAGCAGTGTGCCAGGGGGAGGCTACACCTTC. Residues: CASSVPGGGYTF. This chain uses TRBV6-5 with TRBJ1-2; 7 bases line up with TRBD1. Germline V gives CDR1 MNHEY, CDR2 SVGAGI. V gave up 5 bases and J gave up 8 bases; unmatched junction bases: 5. The CDR3 is 12 residues long.

This clonotype has at least ten counts. The chain combines TRBV5-1 with TRBJ2-3, with a weak D call TRBD1 (5 bases). Germline V gene sequence: CDR1 SGHRS, CDR2 YFSETQ. The CDR3 is made up of 15 amino acids. Trimming took off 2 bases at V and 5 bases at J, with 15 bases between the two ends. In DNA form, the CDR3 reads TGCGCCAGCAGCTTACAGTCCCCCACAGGAGATACGCAGTATTTT. Its translation: CASSLQSPTGDTQYF.

The rearrangement links TRBV7-2 to TRBJ2-7; D is ambiguous. The germline V gene has CDR1 SGHTA and CDR2 FQGNSA. The CDR3 sequence is 13 residues long. Between the trimmed V and J ends, which lost 3 bases and 6 bases, there was a span of 12 bases. CDR3 sequence: CASSFPWAPEQYF. CDR3 DNA: TGTGCCAGCAGCTTCCCTTGGGCCCCCGAGCAGTACTTC.

As DNA, the CDR3 is TGTGCCAGCAGCTTTATGCTCCTCGACAGCTCCACTGAAGCTTTCTTT. Translated: CASSFMLLDSSTEAFF. The chain employs TRBV12-3 or TRBV12-4 and TRBJ1-1; TRBD1 might be the D (5 bases). This CDR3 comprises 16 residues. The V end was cut by 6 bases, the J end by 4 bases, with 21 bases between.

This clonotype was detected ten times or more. CDR3 loop: CASGPSDRGSQPQHF. The CDR3 region has the DNA TGTGCTAGTGGTCCTTCAGACAGGGGGAGTCAGCCCCAGCATTTT. The chain couples TRBV12-5 to TRBJ1-5; 9 bases agree with TRBD1. The CDR3 covers 15 residues. V dropped 5 bases and J dropped 6; count of bases not matched to a gene: 8. Germline CDR1 and CDR2: LGHNT and FRNRAP.

CDR3 loop: CASMRGRTQYF. The CDR3 coding sequence is TGTGCCAGCATGAGGGGCAGGACGCAGTATTTT. This sequence joins TRBV6-1 and TRBJ2-3; D is tentatively TRBD1 or TRBD2 (5 bases each). The germline V gene encodes CDR1 MNHNS and CDR2 SASEGT. CDR3 length equals 11 residues. V was shortened by 7 bases and J by 9 bases, with 11 bases between the two germline ends.

The chain uses TRBV6-6 and TRBJ2-5, with 8 bases aligning to TRBD2. Germline V gives CDR1 MNHNY, CDR2 SVGAGI (reference sequence). The V and J ends lost 4 bases and 2 bases, in that order; junction bases with no gene match: 9. There are 16 residues in the CDR3. The CDR3 DNA sequence: TGTGCCAGCAGTTCAGGACTAGCCGAGAGACAAGAGACCCAGTACTTC. Protein product: CASSSGLAERQETQYF.

This clonotype was observed a few times. The chain is built from TRBV29-1 and TRBJ2-6, with 10 bases fitting TRBD1. With 0 bases clipped from V and 4 bases from J, the junction kept 9 bases outside the gene matches. CDR1 is SQVTM, CDR2 ANQGSEA, per germline. The CDR3 has 18 residues. Here the CDR3 reads CSVEDRGTGVAGANVLTF. The CDR3 DNA reads as TGCAGCGTTGAAGACCGTGGGACAGGGGTCGCCGGGGCCAACGTCCTGACTTTC.

At least ten counts were recorded for this clonotype. This chain links TRBV29-1 with TRBJ2-3; D gene uncertain. CDR3 length equals 13 residues. Trimming left V 6 bases short and J 0 bases short, with 10 bases between. CDR1 SQVTM and CDR2 ANQGSEA come from the germline V gene. The CDR3 loop is CSVRPTSTDTQYF. CDR3 DNA: TGCAGCGTAAGACCTACTAGCACAGATACGCAGTATTTT.